This T cell receptor beta chain stems from a study of neurological immune-mediated disorders. Overall study: In a group of some 35 multiple sclerosis patients, approximately 30 had the relapsing-remitting type and 3 had the secondary progressive type.

The method for making cDNA was 5'RACE, and it used 10-nucleotide random UMIs. Each CDR3 protein is one row after TCRdb ran MiXCR on the 5' RACE reads. Found here are around 61,000 distinct CDR3 sequences, roughly 4.9% of them singletons; the top ten hold around 5.1%. This clonotype was counted ten times or more. The specimen sequenced was PBMCs. The clonotype originates from a human donor with multiple sclerosis. The donor label of this sample is uncertain.

CDR3 in amino acids: CSARAQRRGAYTDTQYF. CDR3 DNA: TGCAGTGCTAGAGCTCAGCGGCGGGGGGCCTACACAGATACGCAGTATTTT. This chain joins TRBV20-1 and TRBJ2-3, with TRBD2 identical over 8 bases. CDR1 and CDR2 (germline): DFQATT, SNEGSKA (reference sequence). This CDR3 contains 17 residues. The trim removed 1 base at V and 2 bases at J, leaving 11 bases unmatched.